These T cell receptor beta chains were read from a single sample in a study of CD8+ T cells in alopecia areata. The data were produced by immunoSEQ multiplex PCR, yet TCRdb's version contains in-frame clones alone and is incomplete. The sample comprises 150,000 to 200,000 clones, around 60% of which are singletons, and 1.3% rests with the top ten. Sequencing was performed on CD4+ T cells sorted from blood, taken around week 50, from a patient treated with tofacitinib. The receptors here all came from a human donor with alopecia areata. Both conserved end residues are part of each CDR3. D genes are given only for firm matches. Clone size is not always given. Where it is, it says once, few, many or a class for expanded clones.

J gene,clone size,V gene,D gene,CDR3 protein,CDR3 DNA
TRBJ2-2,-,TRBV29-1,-,CSVGGYTGELFF,TGCAGCGTTGGAGGGTACACCGGGGAGCTGTTTTTT
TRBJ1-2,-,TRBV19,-,CASSTIPGRTRQYGYTF,TGTGCCAGTAGTACCATCCCGGGACGGACCAGACAATATGGCTACACCTTC
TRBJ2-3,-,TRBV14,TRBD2,CASSQGLALGTDTQYF,TGTGCCAGCAGCCAAGGACTAGCTTTAGGCACAGATACGCAGTATTTT
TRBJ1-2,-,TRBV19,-,CASRPRGTVNYGYTF,TGTGCCAGTAGACCTCGTGGGACCGTTAACTATGGCTACACCTTC
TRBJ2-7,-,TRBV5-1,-,CASSRQDSYEQYF,TGCGCCAGCAGCCGTCAAGACAGCTACGAGCAGTACTTC
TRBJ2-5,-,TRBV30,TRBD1,CAWGTGGWETQYF,TGTGCCTGGGGGACAGGGGGCTGGGAGACCCAGTACTTC
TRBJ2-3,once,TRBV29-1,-,CSVEGVRGPTDTQYF,TGCAGCGTGGAGGGTGTGCGGGGGCCCACAGATACGCAGTATTTT
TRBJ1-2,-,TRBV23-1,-,CASNDDSLAGYTF,TGCGCCAGCAATGACGACTCCCTTGCCGGCTACACCTTC
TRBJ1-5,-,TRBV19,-,CASKPGHLPDSNQPQHF,TGTGCCAGTAAACCGGGACACCTACCCGATAGCAATCAGCCCCAGCATTTT
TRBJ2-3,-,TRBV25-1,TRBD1,CASSRTGGLTDTQYF,TGTGCCAGCAGTCGGACAGGGGGATTAACAGATACGCAGTATTTT
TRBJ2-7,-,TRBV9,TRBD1,CASSVGPGGDSYEQYF,TGTGCCAGCAGCGTAGGGCCAGGGGGCGACTCCTACGAGCAGTACTTC
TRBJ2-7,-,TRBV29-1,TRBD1,CSVTRAGQGSHEQYF,TGCAGCGTTACAAGAGCGGGACAGGGTTCCCACGAGCAGTACTTC
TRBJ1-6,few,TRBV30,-,CACHDFNNSPLHF,TGTGCCTGCCATGATTTCAACAATTCACCCCTCCACTTT
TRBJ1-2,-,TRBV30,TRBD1,CAWTIHRGDYGYTF,TGTGCCTGGACCATCCACAGGGGAGACTATGGCTACACCTTC
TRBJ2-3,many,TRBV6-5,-,CASSWAQDTDTQYF,TGTGCCAGCAGCTGGGCGCAGGACACAGATACGCAGTATTTT
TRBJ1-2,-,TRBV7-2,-,CASSGNYGYTF,TGTGCCAGCAGCGGGAACTATGGCTACACCTTC
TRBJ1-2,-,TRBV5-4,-,CASSLGDYGYTF,TGTGCCAGCAGCTTGGGTGACTATGGCTACACCTTC
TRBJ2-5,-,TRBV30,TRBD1,CAWSKAGGRGTQYF,TGTGCCTGGAGTAAGGCAGGGGGAAGAGGGACCCAGTACTTC
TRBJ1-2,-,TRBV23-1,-,CASSPPRNYGYTF,TGCGCCAGCAGTCCCCCACGGAACTATGGCTACACCTTC
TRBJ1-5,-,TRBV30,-,CAWGSTRSNQPQHF,TGTGCCTGGGGGTCCACCCGGAGCAATCAGCCCCAGCATTTT
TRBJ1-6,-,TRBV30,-,CAWLAFGGEDSPLHF,TGTGCCTGGCTGGCCTTTGGTGGGGAGGATTCACCCCTCCACTTT
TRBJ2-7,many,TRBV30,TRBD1,CAWSVHWDRGHEQYF,TGTGCCTGGAGTGTACATTGGGACAGGGGTCACGAGCAGTACTTC
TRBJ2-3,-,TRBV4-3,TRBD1,CASSQDLFDRAETDTQYF,TGCGCCAGCAGCCAAGATCTGTTTGACAGGGCTGAGACAGATACGCAGTATTTT
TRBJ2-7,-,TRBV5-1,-,CASSLEQPGNYEQYF,TGCGCCAGCAGCTTGGAACAGCCAGGCAACTACGAGCAGTACTTC
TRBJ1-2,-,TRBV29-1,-,CSVEGYTF,TGCAGCGTTGAAGGGTACACCTTC
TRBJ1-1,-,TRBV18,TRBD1,CASSPLDRVGTEAFF,TGTGCCAGCTCACCACTTGACAGGGTAGGGACTGAAGCTTTCTTT
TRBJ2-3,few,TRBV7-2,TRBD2,CASSPTSGGSWNRADTQYF,TGTGCCAGCAGCCCTACTAGCGGGGGATCATGGAATCGCGCAGATACGCAGTATTTT
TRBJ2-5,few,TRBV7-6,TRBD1,CASSILNRGGETQYF,TGTGCCAGCAGCATCCTAAACAGGGGCGGGGAGACCCAGTACTTC
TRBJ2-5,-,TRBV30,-,CAWSVTGFRETQYF,TGTGCCTGGAGTGTGACCGGATTTAGAGAGACCCAGTACTTC
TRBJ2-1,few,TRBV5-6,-,CASSLQLSSYNEQFF,TGTGCCAGCAGCTTACAATTGAGCTCCTACAATGAGCAGTTCTTC
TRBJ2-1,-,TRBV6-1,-,CASRGVIEQFF,TGTGCCAGTCGAGGGGTTATTGAGCAGTTCTTC
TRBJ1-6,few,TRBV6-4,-,CASSENLGISPLHF,TGTGCCAGCAGTGAAAACCTGGGGATTTCACCCCTCCACTTT
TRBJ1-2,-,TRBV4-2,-,CASSGGAGPNYGYTF,TGTGCCAGCAGCGGCGGGGCAGGGCCTAACTATGGCTACACCTTC
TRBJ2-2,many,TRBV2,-,CASSRQPTGELFF,TGTGCCAGCAGTAGGCAGCCCACCGGGGAGCTGTTTTTT
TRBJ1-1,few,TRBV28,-,CASRPTGENTEAFF,TGTGCCAGCAGGCCCACGGGGGAGAACACTGAAGCTTTCTTT
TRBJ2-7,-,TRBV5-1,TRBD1,CASSGGQGNVEQYF,TGCGCCAGCAGCGGGGGACAGGGGAACGTCGAGCAGTACTTC
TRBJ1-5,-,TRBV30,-,CAWSERTVAGNQPQHF,TGTGCCTGGAGTGAGCGGACGGTAGCGGGCAATCAGCCCCAGCATTTT
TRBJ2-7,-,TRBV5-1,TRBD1,CASSSTTGGDEQYF,TGCGCCAGCAGCTCAACGACAGGGGGCGACGAGCAGTACTTC
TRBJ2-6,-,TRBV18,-,CASSPRGGRDAGANVLTF,TGTGCCAGCTCACCACGGGGGGGGCGCGATGCTGGGGCCAACGTCCTGACTTTC
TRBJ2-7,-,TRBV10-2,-,CASSEQGVQQYF,TGCGCCAGCAGTGAGCAAGGTGTACAGCAGTACTTC
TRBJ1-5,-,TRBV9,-,CASSPGAGQPQHF,TGTGCCAGCAGCCCCGGGGCCGGGCAGCCCCAGCATTTT
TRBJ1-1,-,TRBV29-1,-,CSCGHSNTEAFF,TGCAGCTGTGGACACTCCAACACTGAAGCTTTCTTT
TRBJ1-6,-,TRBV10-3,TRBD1,CAISALRDSNSPLHF,TGTGCCATCAGCGCACTCCGGGACAGCAATTCACCCCTCCACTTT
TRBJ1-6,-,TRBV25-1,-,CASREAGGSYNSPLHF,TGTGCCAGCAGGGAGGCGGGGGGCTCCTATAATTCACCCCTCCACTTT
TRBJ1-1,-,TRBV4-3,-,CASSLGGINTEAFF,TGCGCCAGCAGCCTCGGGGGAATAAACACTGAAGCTTTCTTT
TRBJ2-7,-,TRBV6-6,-,CASGGQRSRDNEQYF,TGTGCCAGCGGTGGTCAAAGATCACGAGATAACGAGCAGTACTTC
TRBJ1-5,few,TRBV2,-,CASMGHFSNQPQHF,TGTGCCAGCATGGGACACTTTAGCAATCAGCCCCAGCATTTT
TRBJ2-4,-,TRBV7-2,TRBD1,CASSTDRAAKNIQYF,TGTGCCAGCAGCACCGACAGGGCGGCCAAAAACATTCAGTACTTC
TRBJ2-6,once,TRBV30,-,CAWRSSGANVLTF,TGTGCCTGGAGGAGCTCTGGGGCCAACGTCCTGACTTTC
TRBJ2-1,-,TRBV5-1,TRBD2,CASSPRPKRLAGVHNEQFF,TGCGCCAGCAGCCCGAGACCCAAAAGACTAGCGGGGGTTCACAATGAGCAGTTCTTC
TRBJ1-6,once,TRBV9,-,CASSFSGTDNSPLHF,TGTGCCAGCAGCTTCTCCGGGACGGATAATTCACCCCTCCACTTT